The rows below give T cell receptor beta chains drawn from one sample of a study of blood T cell repertoires in COVID-19. Measured with immunoSEQ multiplex PCR; TCRdb has only the in-frame clones, and not every one. The sample holds more than 150,000 clones, 80% to 90% seen once. The sample comprised peripheral blood. The receptors were gathered from a woman under 30 who had recovered from COVID-19. Each CDR3 is given with its conserved first and last residue. The D gene is left open where the match is weak. Only some rows state a clone size, as once, few, many or a class for expanded clones.

TRBV20-1	TRBD2	NA	TRBJ2-1	TGCAGTGCTAGTAGGCTAGCGGGGGGGTACAATGAGCAGTTCTTC	CSASRLAGGYNEQFF
TRBV19	TRBD1	NA	TRBJ1-2	TGTGCCAGTACCAACAGGGGTGGCTACACCTTC	CASTNRGGYTF
TRBV7-2	NA	NA	TRBJ1-1	TGTGCCAGCAGCCTCAGGGCCCGGGCTTTCTTT	CASSLRARAFF
TRBV4-1	NA	NA	TRBJ2-2	TGCGCCAGCAGCCGGGGGGTTTCGGTCGGGGAGCTGTTTTTT	CASSRGVSVGELFF
TRBV3-1/TRBV3-2	TRBD1	few	TRBJ1-2	TGTGCCAGCAGCCCCGGACAGGGCCTCACTAACTATGGCTACACCTTC	CASSPGQGLTNYGYTF
TRBV29-1	TRBD2	NA	TRBJ2-1	TGCAGCATTAGACTAGCGGGAGGCCCAACGATTTACAATGAGCAGTTCTTC	CSIRLAGGPTIYNEQFF
TRBV6-2/TRBV6-3	NA	once	TRBJ1-5	TGTGCCAGCAGTCCAAGACAGGTTGGCAGCAATCAGCCCCAGCATTTT	CASSPRQVGSNQPQHF
TRBV3-1/TRBV3-2	NA	NA	TRBJ2-2	TGTGCCAGCAGCCAATGGGCCGGGGGGAACACCGGGGAGCTGTTTTTT	CASSQWAGGNTGELFF
TRBV3-1/TRBV3-2	TRBD1	NA	TRBJ1-5	TGTGCCAGCAGCTTAACAGGGGGCGTTCAGCCCCAGCATTTT	CASSLTGGVQPQHF
TRBV5-1	NA	NA	TRBJ2-1	TGCGCCAGCAGGGTTTTTGTGGGAGAAGCAAATGAGCAGTTCTTC	CASRVFVGEANEQFF
TRBV19	TRBD1	once	TRBJ1-4	TGTGCCAGTACCGGACAGGCTAATGAAAAACTGTTTTTT	CASTGQANEKLFF
TRBV3-1/TRBV3-2	TRBD1	NA	TRBJ1-1	TGTGCCAGCAGCCTGAGGGACAGAAAATTGAACACTGAAGCTTTCTTT	CASSLRDRKLNTEAFF
TRBV5-4	NA	NA	TRBJ2-7	TGTGCCAGCAGCTTGGTTGAGATCAACGAGCAGTACTTC	CASSLVEINEQYF
TRBV7-9	NA	NA	TRBJ1-1	TGTGCCAGCAGCTTGGTTCGGGGGTATGAGACTGAAGCTTTCTTT	CASSLVRGYETEAFF
TRBV5-1	NA	few	TRBJ2-1	TGCGCCAGCAGCTTGGCGTTAGGACAGAACTATGAGCAGTTCTTC	CASSLALGQNYEQFF
TRBV6-2/TRBV6-3	NA	few	TRBJ1-2	TGTGCCAGCAGTTACGGATACCGGCGGAGCTATTATGGCTACACCTTC	CASSYGYRRSYYGYTF
TRBV3-1/TRBV3-2	NA	once	TRBJ1-4	TGTGCCAGCAGCACAGGGTTGACTAATGAAAAACTGTTTTTT	CASSTGLTNEKLFF
TRBV7-6	TRBD2	NA	TRBJ2-1	TGTGCCAGCAGCACACCCGGGGGGGAAAGCTCCTACAATGAGCAGTTCTTC	CASSTPGGESSYNEQFF
TRBV3-1/TRBV3-2	NA	NA	TRBJ2-3	TGTGCCAGCAGCCAAGGCCTAGCCGCAGATACGCAGTATTTT	CASSQGLAADTQYF
TRBV11-2	NA	NA	TRBJ1-5	TGTGCCAGCAGTCAGGATAGGGGTCAGCCCCAGCATTTT	CASSQDRGQPQHF
TRBV4-3	TRBD2	few	TRBJ2-1	TGCGCCAGCAGCCAAGATTCCGTCGGGAGGGGATACAATGAGCAGTTCTTC	CASSQDSVGRGYNEQFF
TRBV5-1	TRBD2	NA	TRBJ2-1	TGCGCCAGCAGCCTGGGACTAGCGGGAGGGCCTGCTGAGCAGTTCTTC	CASSLGLAGGPAEQFF
TRBV28	NA	NA	TRBJ1-4	TGTGCCAGCAGTTTATCAGGGTCCCAGAATGAAAAACTGTTTTTT	CASSLSGSQNEKLFF
TRBV18	TRBD1	NA	TRBJ1-2	TGTGCCAGCTCACGACAGGGGCTCAACCCCTATGGCTACACCTTC	CASSRQGLNPYGYTF
TRBV18	NA	NA	TRBJ1-5	TGTGCCAGCTCACCAGGACACCGGGTTCATCAGCCCCAGCATTTT	CASSPGHRVHQPQHF
TRBV24-1	NA	NA	TRBJ2-3	TGTGCCACCAGTGGGGGAGGAGCTAGCACAGATACGCAGTATTTT	CATSGGGASTDTQYF
TRBV7-8	NA	NA	TRBJ2-1	TGTGCCAGCAGCTCGGCATCTGAGGGGCAGTTCTTC	CASSSASEGQFF
TRBV4-3	TRBD1	NA	TRBJ2-7	TGCGCCAGCAGCCAAGGGCGCCCCGACAGGGGGCTCTACGAGCAGTACTTC	CASSQGRPDRGLYEQYF
TRBV7-2	NA	NA	TRBJ2-5	TGTGCCAGCAGCTTAGTGGGCGGGGAGACCCAGTACTTC	CASSLVGGETQYF
TRBV5-6	TRBD1	NA	TRBJ2-7	TGTGCCAGCAGCTCGGACAGGCAGCAGTACTTC	CASSSDRQQYF
TRBV7-3	NA	NA	TRBJ1-1	TGTGCCAGCAGCTTCGGGGGGATGAACACTGAAGCTTTCTTT	CASSFGGMNTEAFF
TRBV5-1	TRBD2	NA	TRBJ2-1	TGCGCCAGCAGCTTGGCGGGACTAGCGGGGTACAATGAGCAGTTCTTC	CASSLAGLAGYNEQFF
TRBV6-5	NA	NA	TRBJ1-5	TGTGCCAGCAGTTCCCACAGAAATAGCAATCAGCCCCAGCATTTT	CASSSHRNSNQPQHF
TRBV4-1	TRBD1	NA	TRBJ1-1	TGCGCCAGCAGCCACGGACAGGGGAGCACTGAAGCTTTCTTT	CASSHGQGSTEAFF
TRBV12-3/TRBV12-4	TRBD2	NA	TRBJ2-7	TGTGCCAGCAGTTCCTTTGGGAGGGCTGAGCAGTACTTC	CASSSFGRAEQYF
TRBV16	TRBD2	NA	TRBJ2-3	TGTGCCAGCAGCCAATCATCGACTAGCGGGGGCACAGATACGCAGTATTTT	CASSQSSTSGGTDTQYF
TRBV29-1	NA	NA	TRBJ2-7	TGCAGCGTAGGCAACGGGGACTACGAGCAGTACTTC	CSVGNGDYEQYF
TRBV20-1	NA	once	TRBJ2-5	TGCAGTGCTAGAGCCGGGACCCAGTACTTC	CSARAGTQYF
TRBV19	TRBD2	NA	TRBJ2-1	TGTGCCACCCAGGTAGCGGGAGGGCCCTACAATGAGCAGTTCTTC	CATQVAGGPYNEQFF
TRBV10-3	NA	NA	TRBJ1-1	TGTGCCATCAGTGGGGACATGAACACTGAAGCTTTCTTT	CAISGDMNTEAFF
TRBV6-5	TRBD1	NA	TRBJ1-2	TGTGCCAGCAGCCCCGTTAACAGGGGACACTATGGCTACACCTTC	CASSPVNRGHYGYTF
TRBV18	NA	NA	TRBJ2-5	TGTGCCAGCTCACAACCCCGGCGTTCCGGGAAAGAGACCCAGTACTTC	CASSQPRRSGKETQYF
TRBV4-3	TRBD2	once	TRBJ2-1	TGCGCCAGCAGCCAAGAGGGCCCCAGCGGGAGTGACAATGAGCAGTTCTTC	CASSQEGPSGSDNEQFF
TRBV5-6	TRBD1	NA	TRBJ1-2	TGTGCCAGCACCTGGTCAGGGGGCGATGGCTACACCTTC	CASTWSGGDGYTF
TRBV18	TRBD1	NA	TRBJ2-7	TGTGCCAGCTCACCGTACGGACAGGGGAGCAACGAGCAGTACTTC	CASSPYGQGSNEQYF
TRBV19	TRBD1	NA	TRBJ1-2	TGTGCCAGTAGTACCTGGGACAGGGTCTATGGCTACACCTTC	CASSTWDRVYGYTF
TRBV9	TRBD1	NA	TRBJ2-7	TGTGCCAGCAGCGTAGCCGGACAGGGCGGCTACGAGCAGTACTTC	CASSVAGQGGYEQYF
TRBV14	NA	NA	TRBJ1-1	TGTGCCAGCAGCCAAGATCTGAGGGCTGAAGCTTTCTTT	CASSQDLRAEAFF
TRBV29-1	TRBD1	NA	TRBJ2-3	TGCAGTTCGGACAGGGGGTTGACAGATACGCAGTATTTT	CSSDRGLTDTQYF
TRBV11-2	TRBD2	once	TRBJ2-7	TGTGCCAGCAGCTTACTAGCGGGGGGAAACTACGAGCAGTACTTC	CASSLLAGGNYEQYF
TRBV1	NA	NA	TRBJ2-3	TGCACCAGCAGCCAAGAAGAGTTTAGCACAGATACGCAGTATTTT	CTSSQEEFSTDTQYF